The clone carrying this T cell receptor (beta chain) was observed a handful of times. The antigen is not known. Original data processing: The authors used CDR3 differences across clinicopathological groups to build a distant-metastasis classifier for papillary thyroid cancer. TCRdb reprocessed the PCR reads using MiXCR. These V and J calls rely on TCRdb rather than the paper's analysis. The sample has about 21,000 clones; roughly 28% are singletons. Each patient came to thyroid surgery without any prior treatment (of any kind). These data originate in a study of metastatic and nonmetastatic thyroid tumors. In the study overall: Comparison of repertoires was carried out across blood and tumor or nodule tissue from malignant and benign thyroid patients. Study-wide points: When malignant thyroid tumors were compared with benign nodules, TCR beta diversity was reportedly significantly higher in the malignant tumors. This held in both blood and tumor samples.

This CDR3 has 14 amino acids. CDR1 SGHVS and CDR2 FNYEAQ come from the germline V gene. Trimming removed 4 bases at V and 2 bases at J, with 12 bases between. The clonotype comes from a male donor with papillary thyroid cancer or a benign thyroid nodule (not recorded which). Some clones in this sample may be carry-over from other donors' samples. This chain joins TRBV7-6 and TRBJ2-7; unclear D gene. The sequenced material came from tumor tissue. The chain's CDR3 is CASSSKLRTYEQYF. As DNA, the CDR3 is TGTGCCAGCAGCTCAAAGTTAAGGACCTACGAGCAGTACTTC.